These 26 T cell receptor beta chains share one sample of origin, sequenced in a study of blood T cell repertoires in COVID-19. The protocol was immunoSEQ multiplex PCR, while the TCRdb copy is restricted to in-frame clones and leaves out a portion. The sample gives under 95,000 clones, more than 75% of which show up once; approximately 4.4% is in the top ten. The specimen sequenced was peripheral blood. Receptors were obtained from a woman older than 75 with acute or convalescent COVID-19.

V gene TRBV27 combines with J gene TRBJ1-2; 7 positions agree with TRBD1. Germline V CDR1 and CDR2: MNHEY, SMNVEV (reference sequence). The CDR3 covers 15 residues. The V and J ends lost 3 bases and 0 bases, in that order; junction bases with no gene match: 4. This CDR3 is CASSFQGGTNYGYTF. In nucleotides, the CDR3 is TGTGCCAGCAGTTTCCAGGGGGGCACTAACTATGGCTACACCTTC.

The V and J genes are TRBV4-1 and TRBJ1-1, with 9 positions matching TRBD1. The CDR3 extends over 14 amino acids. The V segment lost 4 bases and the J segment 5 bases; nucleotides outside the gene matches: 5. Germline CDR1 reads MGHRA; CDR2 reads YSYEKL. The CDR3 protein is CASSRGDRVTEAFF. The CDR3 bases are TGCGCCAGCAGCCGAGGGGACAGGGTTACTGAAGCTTTCTTT.

The rearrangement links TRBV5-1 to TRBJ2-5; D perhaps matches TRBD2 (5 bases). The V gene's germline CDR1 is SGHRS and CDR2 YFSETQ. V was pared by 6 bases and J by 0 bases, with 9 bases between. This CDR3 contains 13 residues. CDR3 protein: CASTTGNQETQYF. The CDR3 nucleotides are TGCGCCAGCACCACCGGGAACCAAGAGACCCAGTACTTC.

This rearrangement joins TRBV7-2 to TRBJ2-3; tentatively, D is TRBD1 (5 bases). CDR3 length equals 12 residues. Trimming cost V 5 bases and J 7 bases, with 10 bases left between them. Germline V lookup: CDR1 SGHTA, CDR2 FQGNSA. The CDR3 sequence is CASSVQAYTQYF. The CDR3 bases are TGTGCCAGCAGCGTACAGGCTTATACGCAGTATTTT. The full variable domain, completed using reference TRBV7-2 and TRBJ2-3, is GAGVSQSPSNKVTEKGKDVELRCDPISGHTALYWYRQSLGQGLEFLIYFQGNSAPDKSGLPSDRFSAERTGGSVSTLTIQRTQQEDSAVYLCASSVQAYTQYFGPGTRLTVL.

This clone was seen just once. The chain uses TRBV24-1 and TRBJ2-2; the match to TRBD1 covers 10 bases. Trimming cost V 4 bases and J 4 bases; bases outside gene matches: 8. The CDR3 runs 17 residues. In germline, CDR1 is KGHDR, CDR2 SFDVKD. This chain's CDR3 is CATSDSTGTGATGELFF. In nucleotides, the CDR3 is TGTGCCACCAGTGACTCAACCGGGACAGGGGCCACCGGGGAGCTGTTTTTT.

This rearrangement joins TRBV2 to TRBJ1-2, with TRBD1 as a possible D gene (6 bases). The CDR3 has 16 amino acids. The V end lost 8 bases, the J end lost 3 bases, and 22 bases lay between the germline ends. Germline V gene sequence: CDR1 SNHLY, CDR2 FYNNEI. The CDR3: CASRPRGGSEDYGYTF. As DNA, the CDR3 is TGTGCCAGCCGACCTCGGGGGGGCTCTGAAGACTATGGCTACACCTTC.

This clone was counted only a few times. The rearrangement uses TRBV7-2 and TRBJ1-2; D is unclear. Germline CDR1 is SGHTA and CDR2 is FQGNSA. The CDR3 loop spans 15 amino acids. V lost 5 bases, J lost 3 bases, and 16 bases lay in between. The CDR3 nucleotides are TGTGCCAGCAGCCTATTCCGGAGGGTAGACTATGGCTACACCTTC. Its translation: CASSLFRRVDYGYTF.

The chain joins TRBV1 to TRBJ2-2; the table's TRBD2 call for D was not verified on the DNA. TRBV1 is recorded as a pseudogene. The CDR3 is made up of 17 amino acids. The CDR3 nucleotides read TGCACCAGCAGCCAAGAGTGGCTAGCGGGAGAAACCGGGGAGCTGTTTTTT. Its protein is CTSSQEWLAGETGELFF.

The table lists this clone with a count of one. The chain has TRBV18 and TRBJ2-4; weak D call: TRBD2 (6 bases). Germline CDR1 and CDR2: KGHSH and LQKENI. CDR3 size: 15 residues. V gave up 1 base and J gave up 4 bases, with 11 bases separating them. CDR3: CASSPQGTQKNIQYF. CDR3 coding DNA: TGTGCCAGCTCACCACAGGGGACTCAAAAAAACATTCAGTACTTC.

The chain employs TRBV7-2 and TRBJ2-2; possible D gene TRBD1, 7 bases. Trimming removed 8 bases from V and 2 bases from J, with 12 bases in between. Germline values: CDR1 SGHTA, CDR2 FQGNSA. The CDR3 sequence is 14 residues long. CDR3 protein: CASSQGGNTGELFF. CDR3 DNA sequence: TGTGCCAGCTCCCAGGGGGGAAACACCGGGGAGCTGTTTTTT.

This clone was counted once. The J gene is TRBJ1-6, the V gene TRBV5-6; 9 bases fit TRBD1. V dropped 3 bases and J dropped 9; count of bases not matched to a gene: 4. CDR3 length equals 14 residues. The germline gives CDR1 SGHDT, CDR2 YYEEEE. The CDR3: CASSSRQGGSPLHF. The CDR3 DNA sequence: TGTGCCAGCAGCTCTAGACAGGGGGGTTCACCCCTCCACTTT.

CDR3 sequence (DNA): TGTGCCAGTAGCGAATCCGGGACAGGGACTGGCTACACCTTC. It yields the protein CASSESGTGTGYTF. The genes are TRBV19 and TRBJ1-2; the match to TRBD1 covers 9 bases. Germline CDR1 LNHDA, CDR2 SQIVND (reference sequence). The V and J ends lost 6 bases and 7 bases, in that order; junction bases with no gene match: 9. The CDR3 totals 14 residues.

V is TRBV6-5 and J is TRBJ1-4; 9 bases are a match to TRBD1. Per the germline V gene, CDR1 is MNHEY and CDR2 is SVGAGI. Trimming removed 0 bases from V and 6 bases from J; junction bases left unmatched: 2. The CDR3 length is 15 residues. CDR3 sequence (DNA): TGTGCCAGCAGTTACTCTGGGACAGGGTATGAAAAACTGTTTTTT. Encoded protein: CASSYSGTGYEKLFF.

The genes are TRBV12-3 or TRBV12-4 and TRBJ1-1; D is possibly TRBD1 (5 bases). Between the trimmed V and J ends, which lost 5 bases and 10 bases, there was a span of 11 bases. The CDR3 runs 11 residues. The CDR3 loop reads CASSGRDRAFF. CDR3 sequence (DNA): TGTGCCAGCAGTGGCAGGGATAGAGCTTTCTTT.

The rearrangement uses TRBV18 and TRBJ2-7, with 7 bases lining up with TRBD1. Germline assignment: CDR1 KGHSH and CDR2 LQKENI. V lost 2 bases to trimming and J lost 0 bases; unmatched junction nucleotides: 4. The CDR3 sequence is 15 residues long. The CDR3 sequence: CASSPLGQTSYEQYF. DNA for the CDR3: TGTGCCAGCTCACCATTGGGACAGACCTCCTACGAGCAGTACTTC.

The chain recombines TRBV4-3 with TRBJ1-2, with D perhaps TRBD1 (5 bases). There are 16 residues in the CDR3. Germline V gene lookup returns CDR1 LGHNA and CDR2 YSLEER. Trimming stripped 0 bases from V and 4 bases from J, with 15 bases between. The CDR3 DNA reads TGCGCCAGCAGCCAAGATTTTGCGGGGGTTGGCTATGGCTACACCTTC. Its protein product is CASSQDFAGVGYGYTF.

The rearrangement joins TRBV5-6 to TRBJ2-3, with 7 bases lining up with TRBD2. The CDR3 length is 17 residues. V gave up 4 bases and J gave up 1 base; unmatched junction bases: 12. Germline CDR1 reads SGHDT; CDR2 reads YYEEEE. CDR3 amino acids: CASSPGTTSFGTDTQYF. As DNA, the CDR3 is TGTGCCAGCAGCCCCGGGACTACCTCTTTTGGCACAGATACGCAGTATTTT. The variable domain in full, with the rest retrieved from reference TRBV5-6 and TRBJ2-3, is DAGVTQSPTHLIKTRGQQVTLRCSPKSGHDTVSWYQQALGQGPQFIFQYYEEEERQRGNFPDRFSGHQFPNYSSELNVNALLLGDSALYLCASSPGTTSFGTDTQYFGPGTRLTVL.

Only a few counts were recorded for this clone. The chain combines TRBV29-1 with TRBJ1-1; the D gene is possibly TRBD1 (5 bases). The CDR3 runs 11 residues. Trimming removed 7 bases at V and 6 bases at J, with 12 bases between. CDR1 is SQVTM and CDR2 is ANQGSEA in the germline V gene. This CDR3 is CSASRQSEAFF. The CDR3 DNA follows: TGCAGCGCGAGCAGACAGTCTGAAGCTTTCTTT.

The chain joins TRBV6-5 to TRBJ2-1, with TRBD1 as a possible D gene (5 bases). CDR3 length equals 14 residues. Germline loops: CDR1 MNHEY, CDR2 SVGAGI. Trimming took off 2 bases at V and 5 bases at J, with 10 bases between the two ends. As DNA, the CDR3 is TGTGCCAGCAGTTACCGGCAGGGTAACAATGAGCAGTTCTTC. Protein: CASSYRQGNNEQFF.

The gene calls are TRBV5-6 and TRBJ1-1; 9 nucleotides agree with TRBD1. Germline V gene lookup returns CDR1 SGHDT and CDR2 YYEEEE. V gave up 2 bases and J gave up 1 base; unmatched junction bases: 3. CDR3 length: 15 residues. CDR3 residues: CASSFGDRENTEAFF. The CDR3 region has the DNA TGTGCCAGCAGCTTCGGGGACAGGGAGAACACTGAAGCTTTCTTT.

This chain links TRBV27 with TRBJ1-5, with D maybe TRBD1 (5 bases). In germline, CDR1 is MNHEY, CDR2 SMNVEV (reference sequence). The V end was cut by 8 bases, the J end by 2 bases, with 19 bases between. CDR3 length: 16 amino acids. The CDR3 loop reads CASSTGGSLGNQPQHF. The CDR3 DNA reads TGTGCCAGCTCTACGGGGGGGTCGTTGGGCAATCAGCCCCAGCATTTT.

This chain uses TRBV29-1 with TRBJ1-1; D unclear. This CDR3 contains 11 residues. CDR1 is SQVTM, CDR2 ANQGSEA, per germline. The CDR3 here is CSTSRNTEAFF. The CDR3 nucleotides read TGCAGTACTTCGAGGAACACTGAAGCTTTCTTT.

The rearrangement joins TRBV2 to TRBJ2-1, with TRBD1 matching over 10 bases. The CDR3 is 14 amino acids. Per germline, CDR1 SNHLY and CDR2 FYNNEI. The V gene end was trimmed by 8 bases and the J gene end by 6 bases; junction bases not matched to a gene: 7. The CDR3 nucleotides are TGTGCCAGCTTTGGGACAGGGGTTGGCAATGAGCAGTTCTTC. Protein: CASFGTGVGNEQFF. Together with reference TRBV2 and TRBJ2-1, the CDR3 gives the full variable domain: EPEVTQTPSHQVTQMGQEVILRCVPISNHLYFYWYRQILGQKVEFLVSFYNNEISEKSEIFDDQFSVERPDGSNFTLKIRSTKLEDSAMYFCASFGTGVGNEQFFGPGTRLTVL.

V is TRBV4-2 and J is TRBJ2-7; unclear D gene. V lost 0 bases and J lost 3, with 3 bases in between. The germline V gene encodes CDR1 LGHNA and CDR2 YNFKEQ. The CDR3 is 12 amino acids. The CDR3 region has the DNA TGTGCCAGCAGCCAAGAGCGCTACGAGCAGTACTTC. Its translation is CASSQERYEQYF.

The chain joins TRBV3-1 (or the pseudogene TRBV3-2) to TRBJ2-2; TRBD1 might be the D (6 bases). Trimming removed 0 bases at V and 10 bases at J, with 15 bases between. The CDR3 is 15 amino acids. Germline CDR1 reads LGHDT; CDR2 reads YNNKEL (reference sequence). The CDR3 DNA follows: TGTGCCAGCAGCCAAGATGGACAGTATACCAAGGAGCTGTTTTTT. As protein: CASSQDGQYTKELFF.

The V call is TRBV6-2 or TRBV6-3, the J call TRBJ2-7; 7 bases are shared with TRBD1. This CDR3 comprises 12 residues. V trimming: 5 bases; J trimming: 4 bases; junction bases outside the gene matches: 2. Per the germline V gene, CDR1 is MNHEY and CDR2 is SVGEGT. CDR3 DNA sequence: TGTGCCAGCAGTAAACAGGGGTACGAGCAGTACTTC. It is translated as CASSKQGYEQYF.